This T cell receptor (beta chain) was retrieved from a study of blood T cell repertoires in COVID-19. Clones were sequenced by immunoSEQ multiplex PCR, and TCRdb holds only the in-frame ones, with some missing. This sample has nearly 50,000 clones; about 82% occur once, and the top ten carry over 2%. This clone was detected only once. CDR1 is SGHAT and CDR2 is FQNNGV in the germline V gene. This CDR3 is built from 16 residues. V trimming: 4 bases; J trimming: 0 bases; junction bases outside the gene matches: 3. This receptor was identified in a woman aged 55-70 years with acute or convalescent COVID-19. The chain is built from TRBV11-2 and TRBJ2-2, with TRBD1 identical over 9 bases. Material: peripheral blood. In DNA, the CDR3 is TGTGCCAGCAGCTATACAGGGGGCGCGAACACCGGGGAGCTGTTTTTT. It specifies CASSYTGGANTGELFF.